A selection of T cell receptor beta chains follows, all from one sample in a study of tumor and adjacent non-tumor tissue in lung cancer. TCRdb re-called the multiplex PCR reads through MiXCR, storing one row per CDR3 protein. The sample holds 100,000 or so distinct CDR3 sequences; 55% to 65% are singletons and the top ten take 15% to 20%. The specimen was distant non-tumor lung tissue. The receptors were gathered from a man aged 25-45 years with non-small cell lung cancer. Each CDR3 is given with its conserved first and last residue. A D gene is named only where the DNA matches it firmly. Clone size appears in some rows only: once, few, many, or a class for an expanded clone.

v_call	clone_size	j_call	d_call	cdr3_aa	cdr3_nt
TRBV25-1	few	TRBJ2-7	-	CASSRGFEQYF	TGTGCCAGCTCCCGGGGGTTCGAGCAGTACTTC
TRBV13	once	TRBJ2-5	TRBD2	CTSSSTRTSGRTHQERETQYF	TGTACCAGCAGCTCCACCCGGACTAGCGGGAGGACTCACCAAGAAAGAGAGACCCAATACTTC
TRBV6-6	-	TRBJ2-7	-	CTSSQLPSYEQYF	TGTACCAGTAGTCAGCTGCCCAGTTACGAGCAGTACTTC
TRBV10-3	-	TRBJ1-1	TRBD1	CAISGGGTGGLFGEAFF	TGTGCCATCAGCGGGGGGGGGACAGGGGGACTGTTCGGTGAAGCTTTCTTT
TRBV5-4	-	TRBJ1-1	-	CTSSLVGQNTVAFF	TGTACCAGCAGCTTGGTGGGTCAGAACACTGTAGCTTTCTTT
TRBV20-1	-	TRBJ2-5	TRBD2	CSANGLAGDTTRQETQCF	TGCAGTGCTAACGGACTAGCGGGGGATACTACCCGCCAAGAGACCCAGTGCTTC
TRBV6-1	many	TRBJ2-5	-	CASSALGVETQYF	TGTGCCAGCAGTGCCCTGGGGGTGGAGACCCAGTACTTC
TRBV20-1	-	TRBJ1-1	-	CSATPGPEAFF	TGTAGTGCTACTCCTGGACCTGAAGCTTTCTTT
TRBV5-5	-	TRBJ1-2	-	CASSYSRTDGYSF	TGTGCCAGCAGCTACTCGCGGACGGATGGCTACAGCTTC
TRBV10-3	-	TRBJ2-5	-	CAISESRSGEETQYF	TGTGCCATCAGTGAGTCGAGGTCGGGGGAAGAGACCCAGTACTTC
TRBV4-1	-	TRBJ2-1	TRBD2	CASGQLLWTSGRAHEQFF	TGCGCCAGCGGCCAACTCCTCTGGACTAGCGGAAGGGCCCATGAGCAGTTCTTC
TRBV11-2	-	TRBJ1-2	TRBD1	CASSWAHRGNYGYTF	TGTGCCAGCAGTTGGGCCCACAGGGGGAACTATGGCTACACCTTC
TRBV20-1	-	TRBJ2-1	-	CSASGVGWDLLYNQQFF	TGCAGTGCTAGTGGGGTGGGGTGGGACCTTTTATACAATCAGCAGTTCTTC
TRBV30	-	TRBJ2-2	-	CARWDILGGELFF	TGTGCCCGGTGGGACATCTTAGGCGGGGAGCTGTTTTTT
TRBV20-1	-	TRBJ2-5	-	CSAKSGPGEAQYF	TGCAGTGCCAAGTCAGGCCCTGGCGAGGCTCAGTACTTC
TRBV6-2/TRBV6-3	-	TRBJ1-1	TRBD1	CACSYAGGDAFF	TGTGCCTGCAGTTACGCAGGGGGGGATGCTTTCTTT
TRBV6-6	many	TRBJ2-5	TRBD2	CASSRTSGGQETQYF	TGTGCCAGCAGCAGGACTAGCGGGGGCCAAGAGACCCAGTACTTC
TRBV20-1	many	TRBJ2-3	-	CSARGGHTQYF	TGCAGTGCTAGAGGTGGACATACGCAGTATTTT
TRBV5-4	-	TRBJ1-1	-	CAGSPTGVTEAFF	TGTGCCGGCAGCCCGACAGGTGTCACTGAAGCTTTCTTT
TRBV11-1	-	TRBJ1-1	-	CASSRTAMNTEAFF	TGTGCCAGCAGCCGGACTGCTATGAACACTGAAGCTTTCTTT
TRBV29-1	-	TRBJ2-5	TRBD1	CSVDAGAGGRETQYF	TGCAGTGTAGACGCCGGGGCAGGGGGCCGGGAGACCCAGTACTTC
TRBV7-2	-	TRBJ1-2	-	CASSLGGNNYGYTF	TGTGCCAGCAGCTTAGGGGGGAATAACTATGGCTACACCTTC
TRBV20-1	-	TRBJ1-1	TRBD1	CSAHGFRTGEALF	TGCAGTGCACACGGGTTCAGGACAGGGGAAGCTTTGTTT
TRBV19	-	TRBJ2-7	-	CASSIVLANSYEQYF	TGTGCCAGTAGTATAGTGCTAGCGAACTCCTACGAGCAGTACTTC
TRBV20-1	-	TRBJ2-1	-	CSARDYSIYNEQFF	TGTAGTGCTAGAGATTACAGTATCTACAATGAGCAGTTCTTC
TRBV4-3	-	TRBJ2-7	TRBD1	CASSQGQEGAYEQYF	TGCGCCAGCAGCCAGGGACAGGAGGGTGCCTACGAGCAGTACTTC
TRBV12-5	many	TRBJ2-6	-	CASARGVHSGANVLTF	TGTGCTAGTGCCCGAGGGGTGCACTCTGGGGCCAACGTCCTGACTTTC
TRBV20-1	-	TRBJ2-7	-	CSARVRGYYEQYF	TGCAGTGCTAGAGTTAGGGGCTATTACGAGCAGTACTTC
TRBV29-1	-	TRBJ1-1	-	CSVVFGLGGLDEAIF	TGCAGCGTTGTGTTTGGGTTAGGGGGACTTGATGAAGCTATCTTT
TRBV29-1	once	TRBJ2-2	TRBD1	CSVEPLRGSGTWELFF	TGCAGCGTTGAGCCCCTCAGGGGGTCGGGAACTTGGGAGCTGTTTTTT
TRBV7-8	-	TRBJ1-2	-	CPSSPGGDNYGYTF	TGTCCCAGCAGTCCGGGGGGGGACAACTATGGGTACACCTTC
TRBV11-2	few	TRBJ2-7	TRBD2	CASSARLAGGVYEQYF	TGTGCCAGCAGCGCTCGACTAGCGGGGGGAGTGTACGAGCAGTACTTC
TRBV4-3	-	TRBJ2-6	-	CASTPTPAGDNVLTF	TGCGCCAGCACCCCTACCCCCGCTGGGGACAACGTCCTGACTTTC
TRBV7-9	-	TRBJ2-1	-	CANSLALRGKGQADNEQSF	TGTGCCAACAGCTTAGCGCTAAGGGGGAAGGGACAAGCGGACAATGAGCAGTCCTTC
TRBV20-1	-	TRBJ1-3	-	CIAKQQSEDTIYF	TGCATTGCTAAGCAACAGTCTGAAGACACCATATATTTT
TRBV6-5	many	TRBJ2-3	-	CASSYSLLATDTQYF	TGTGCCAGCAGTTACTCGTTGCTAGCAACAGATACGCAGTATTTT
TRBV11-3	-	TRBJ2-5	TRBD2	CASSLRLAGEGETQYF	TGTGCCAGCAGCCTGAGACTAGCAGGAGAGGGAGAGACCCAGTACTTC
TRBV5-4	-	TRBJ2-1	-	CASSLALSIKEQFF	TGTGCCAGCAGTTTGGCTCTGAGTATCAAAGAGCAGTTCTTC
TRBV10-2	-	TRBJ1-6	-	CAISEQGNSPLHF	TGCGCCATCAGTGAGCAGGGAAATTCGCCCCTCCACTTT
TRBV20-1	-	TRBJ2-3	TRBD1	CSARGQGGLIDAQYF	TGCAGTGCTAGAGGACAGGGGGGCCTCATAGATGCGCAGTATTTT
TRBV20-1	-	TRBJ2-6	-	CNTREALSGANVLTF	TGCAATACTAGAGAAGCCCTCTCTGGGGCCAACGTCCTGACTTTC
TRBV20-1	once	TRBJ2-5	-	CSAPIGRLLNTQHF	TGTAGTGCTCCAATCGGTCGTCTCCTAAATACCCAGCACTTC
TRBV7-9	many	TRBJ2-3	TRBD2	CASTRDYPTDTQYF	TGTGCCAGCACCCGGGACTACCCCACAGATACGCAGTATTTT
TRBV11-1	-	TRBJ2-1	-	CASSLASDNEQIF	TGTGCCAGCAGCTTAGCGTCAGACAATGAGCAGATCTTC
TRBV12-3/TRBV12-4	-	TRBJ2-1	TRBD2	CVSNGRAFDIEQFF	TGTGTCAGCAACGGGAGGGCCTTCGACATTGAGCAGTTCTTC
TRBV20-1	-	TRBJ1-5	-	CSARDRANQPQQF	TGCAGTGCAAGGGATAGGGCCAATCAGCCCCAGCAATTT
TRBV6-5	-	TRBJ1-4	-	CVTQGVTNEKLFF	TGTGTCACACAAGGAGTGACTAATGAAAAACTGTTTTTT
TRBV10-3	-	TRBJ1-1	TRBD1	CVISESQGVSEAFF	TGTGTCATCAGTGAGTCGCAGGGGGTGTCGGAAGCTTTCTTT
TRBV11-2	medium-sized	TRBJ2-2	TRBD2	CASGRILAGSGELFF	TGTGCCAGCGGCCGAATTTTAGCGGGGTCCGGGGAGCTGTTTTTT
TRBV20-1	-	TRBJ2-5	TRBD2	CNARDGVAGTQETQYF	TGCAATGCTAGAGATGGTGTAGCGGGGACCCAAGAGACCCAGTACTTC
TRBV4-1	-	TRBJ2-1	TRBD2	CARSHVSGPFNEQFF	TGCGCCAGAAGCCACGTTAGCGGGCCCTTCAATGAGCAGTTCTTC
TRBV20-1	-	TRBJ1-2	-	CTARDSKQGNYGYTF	TGCACTGCTAGAGATTCTAAACAGGGAAACTATGGTTACACCTTC
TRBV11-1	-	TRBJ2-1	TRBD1	CASSLPGQGTNEQFF	TGTGCCAGCAGTTTACCGGGACAGGGTACCAATGAGCAGTTCTTC
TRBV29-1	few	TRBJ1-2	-	CSVDAVGAILGGCTF	TGCAGCGTTGATGCGGTAGGGGCGATCCTGGGAGGCTGCACCTTC
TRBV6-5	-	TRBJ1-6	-	CASTYSDGNNSPLHF	TGCGCTAGCACTTACTCCGACGGAAACAATTCACCCCTCCACTTT
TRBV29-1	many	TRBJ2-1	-	CSVEGTTANEQFF	TGCAGCGTTGAAGGGACGACCGCAAATGAGCAGTTCTTC
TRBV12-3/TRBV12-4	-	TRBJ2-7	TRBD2	CASSPGLAGDNSYKQYF	TGTGCCAGCAGCCCAGGACTAGCGGGAGATAACTCCTACAAGCAGTACTTC
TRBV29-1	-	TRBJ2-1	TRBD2	CSVVWPAGSQYNEQFF	TGCAGCGTTGTTTGGCCAGCGGGATCCCAATACAATGAGCAGTTCTTC
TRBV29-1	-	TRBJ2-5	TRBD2	CNLSSGGLETQYF	TGCAACCTTAGTAGCGGGGGCCTAGAGACCCAGTACTTC